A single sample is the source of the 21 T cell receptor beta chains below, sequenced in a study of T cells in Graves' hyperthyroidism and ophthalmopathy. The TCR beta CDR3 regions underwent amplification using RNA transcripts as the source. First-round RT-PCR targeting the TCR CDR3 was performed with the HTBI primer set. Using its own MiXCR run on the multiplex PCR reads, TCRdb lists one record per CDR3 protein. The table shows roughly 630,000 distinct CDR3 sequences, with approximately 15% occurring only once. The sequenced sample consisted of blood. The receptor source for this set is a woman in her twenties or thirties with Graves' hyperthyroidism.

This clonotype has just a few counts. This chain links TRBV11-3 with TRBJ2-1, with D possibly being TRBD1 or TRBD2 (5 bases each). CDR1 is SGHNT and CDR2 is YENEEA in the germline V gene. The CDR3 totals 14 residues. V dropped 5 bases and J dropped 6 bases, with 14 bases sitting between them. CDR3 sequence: CASSHSGALNEQFF. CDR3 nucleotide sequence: TGTGCCAGCAGCCATTCCGGGGCCCTCAATGAGCAGTTCTTC.

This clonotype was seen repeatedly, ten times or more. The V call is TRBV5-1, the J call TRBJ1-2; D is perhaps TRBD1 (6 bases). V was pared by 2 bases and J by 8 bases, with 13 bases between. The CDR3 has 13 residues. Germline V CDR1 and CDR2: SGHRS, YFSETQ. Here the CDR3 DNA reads TGCGCCAGCAGCTTCCGGGGGCCAGAGGGCTACACCTTC. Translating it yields CASSFRGPEGYTF.

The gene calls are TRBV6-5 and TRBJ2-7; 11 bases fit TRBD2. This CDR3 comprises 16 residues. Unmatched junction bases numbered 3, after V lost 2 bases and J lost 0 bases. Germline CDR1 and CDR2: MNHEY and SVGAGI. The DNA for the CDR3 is TGTGCCAGCAGTTACGTGACTAGCGGGATCTCCTACGAGCAGTACTTC. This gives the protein CASSYVTSGISYEQYF.

Written as DNA, the CDR3 is TGTGCCAGTAGTAGACGCCGACCCCCCGGGAGAAAAGAAGAGACCCAGTACTTC. As protein: CASSRRRPPGRKEETQYF. The chain is built from TRBV19 and TRBJ2-5; a possible D gene is TRBD2 (6 bases). CDR3 length: 18 residues. Germline CDR1 reads LNHDA; CDR2 reads SQIVND (reference sequence). V lost 4 bases to trimming and J lost 3 bases, with 24 bases between them. Full variable domain (rest looked up from reference TRBV19 and TRBJ2-5): DGGITQSPKYLFRKEGQNVTLSCEQNLNHDAMYWYRQDPGQGLRLIYYSQIVNDFQKGDIAEGYSVSREKKESFPLTVTSAQKNPTAFYLCASSRRRPPGRKEETQYFGPGTRLLVL.

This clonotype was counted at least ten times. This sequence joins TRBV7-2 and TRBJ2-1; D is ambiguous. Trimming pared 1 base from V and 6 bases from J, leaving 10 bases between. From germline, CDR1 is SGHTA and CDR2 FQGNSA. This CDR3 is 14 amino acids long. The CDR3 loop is CASSLGEHVNEQFF. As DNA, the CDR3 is TGTGCCAGCAGCTTAGGAGAGCATGTCAATGAGCAGTTCTTC.

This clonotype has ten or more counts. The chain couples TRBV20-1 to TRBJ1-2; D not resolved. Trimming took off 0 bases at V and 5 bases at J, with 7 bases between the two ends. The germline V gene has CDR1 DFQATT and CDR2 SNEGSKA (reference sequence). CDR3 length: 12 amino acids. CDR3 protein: CSAREEQYGYTF. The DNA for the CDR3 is TGCAGTGCTAGAGAGGAACAGTATGGCTACACCTTC.

The CDR3 sequence: CASSYSGGRAGELFF. The CDR3 region has the DNA TGTGCCAGCAGTTACTCTGGCGGGAGAGCCGGGGAGCTGTTTTTT. V gene TRBV6-5 combines with J gene TRBJ2-2, with 7 bases matching TRBD2. This CDR3 is built from 15 residues. CDR1 and CDR2 from the germline V gene are MNHEY and SVGAGI. J was trimmed by 6 bases and V by 0 bases; bases with no gene match: 4.

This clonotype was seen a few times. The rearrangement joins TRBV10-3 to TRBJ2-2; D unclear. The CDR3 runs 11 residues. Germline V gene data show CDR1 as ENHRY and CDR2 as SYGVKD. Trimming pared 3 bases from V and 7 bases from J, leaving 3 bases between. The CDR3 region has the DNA TGTGCCATCAGTGATAGCGGGGAGCTGTTTTTT. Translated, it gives CAISDSGELFF.

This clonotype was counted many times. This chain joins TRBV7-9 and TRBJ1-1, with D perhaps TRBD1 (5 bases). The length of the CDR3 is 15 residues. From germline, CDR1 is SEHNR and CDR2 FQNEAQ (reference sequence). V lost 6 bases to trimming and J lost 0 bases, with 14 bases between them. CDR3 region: CASRSRQRMNTEAFF. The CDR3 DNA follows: TGTGCCAGCAGATCTCGACAGCGCATGAACACTGAAGCTTTCTTT.

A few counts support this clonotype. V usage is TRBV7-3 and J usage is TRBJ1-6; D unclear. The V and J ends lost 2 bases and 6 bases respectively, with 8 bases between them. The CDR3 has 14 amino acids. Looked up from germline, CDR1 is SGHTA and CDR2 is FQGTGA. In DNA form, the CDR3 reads TGTGCCAGCAGCTTATTAGGGCCTAATTCACCCCTCCACTTT. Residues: CASSLLGPNSPLHF. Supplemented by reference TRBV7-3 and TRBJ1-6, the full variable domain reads GAGVSQTPSNKVTEKGKYVELRCDPISGHTALYWYRQSLGQGPEFLIYFQGTGAADDSGLPNDRFFAVRPEGSVSTLKIQRTERGDSAVYLCASSLLGPNSPLHFGNGTRLTVT.

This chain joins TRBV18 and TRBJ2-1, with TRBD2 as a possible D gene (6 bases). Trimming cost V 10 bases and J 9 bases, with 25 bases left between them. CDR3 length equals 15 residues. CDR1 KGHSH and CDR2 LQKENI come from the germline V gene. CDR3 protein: CATPSGGSYDSEQFF. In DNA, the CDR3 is TGTGCCACCCCAAGCGGAGGGAGTTACGATAGTGAGCAGTTCTTC.

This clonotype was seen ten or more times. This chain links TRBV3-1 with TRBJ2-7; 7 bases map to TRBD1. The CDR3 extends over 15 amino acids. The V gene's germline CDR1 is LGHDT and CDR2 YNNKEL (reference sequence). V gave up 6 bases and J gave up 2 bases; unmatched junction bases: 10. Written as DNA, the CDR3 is TGTGCCAGCAGTCAACAAGCGACAGGGACCTACGAGCAGTACTTC. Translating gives CASSQQATGTYEQYF.

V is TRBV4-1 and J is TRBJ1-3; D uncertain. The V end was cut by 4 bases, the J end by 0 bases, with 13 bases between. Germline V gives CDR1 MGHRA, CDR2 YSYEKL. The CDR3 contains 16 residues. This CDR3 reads CASSRTAPSSGNTIYF. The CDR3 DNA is TGCGCCAGCAGCCGAACGGCACCGAGCTCTGGAAACACCATATATTTT.

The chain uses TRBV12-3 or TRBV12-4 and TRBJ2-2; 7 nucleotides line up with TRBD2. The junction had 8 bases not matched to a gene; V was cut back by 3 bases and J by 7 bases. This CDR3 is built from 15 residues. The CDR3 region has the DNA TGTGCCAGCAGTTTTGGCGGGAGCTTTGGCGGGGAGCTGTTTTTT. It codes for CASSFGGSFGGELFF.

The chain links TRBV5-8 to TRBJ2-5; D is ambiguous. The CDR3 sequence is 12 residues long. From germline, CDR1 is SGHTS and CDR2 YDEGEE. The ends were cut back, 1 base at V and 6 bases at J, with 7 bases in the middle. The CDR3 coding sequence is TGTGCCAGCAGCTTGTTACGACAGACCCAGTACTTC. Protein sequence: CASSLLRQTQYF.

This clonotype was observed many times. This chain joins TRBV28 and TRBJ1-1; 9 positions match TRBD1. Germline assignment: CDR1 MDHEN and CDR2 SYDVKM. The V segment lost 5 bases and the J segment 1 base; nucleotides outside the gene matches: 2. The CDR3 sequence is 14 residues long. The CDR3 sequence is CASSGQGRNTEAFF. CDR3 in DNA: TGTGCCAGCAGTGGACAGGGGCGGAACACTGAAGCTTTCTTT.

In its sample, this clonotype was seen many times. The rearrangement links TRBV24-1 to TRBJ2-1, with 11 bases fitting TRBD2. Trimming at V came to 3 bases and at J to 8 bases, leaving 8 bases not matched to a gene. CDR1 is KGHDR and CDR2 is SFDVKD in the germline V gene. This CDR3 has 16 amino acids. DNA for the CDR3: TGTGCCACCAGTGATGTGGGGGTTAGCGGGAGGGATGAGCAGTTCTTC. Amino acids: CATSDVGVSGRDEQFF.

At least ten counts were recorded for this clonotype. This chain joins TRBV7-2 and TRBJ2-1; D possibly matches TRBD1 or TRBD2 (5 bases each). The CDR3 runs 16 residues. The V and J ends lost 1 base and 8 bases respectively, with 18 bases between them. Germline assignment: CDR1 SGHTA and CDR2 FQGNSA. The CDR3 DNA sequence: TGTGCCAGCAGCTTAGACGGGGCCCGTTCATGGGATGAGCAGTTCTTC. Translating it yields CASSLDGARSWDEQFF.

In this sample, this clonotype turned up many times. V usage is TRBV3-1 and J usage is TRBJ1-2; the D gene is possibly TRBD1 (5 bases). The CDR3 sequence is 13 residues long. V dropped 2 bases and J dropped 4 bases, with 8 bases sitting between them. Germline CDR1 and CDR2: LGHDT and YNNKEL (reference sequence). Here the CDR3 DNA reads TGTGCCAGCAGCCAACAGGGCTTCTATGGCTACACCTTC. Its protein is CASSQQGFYGYTF.

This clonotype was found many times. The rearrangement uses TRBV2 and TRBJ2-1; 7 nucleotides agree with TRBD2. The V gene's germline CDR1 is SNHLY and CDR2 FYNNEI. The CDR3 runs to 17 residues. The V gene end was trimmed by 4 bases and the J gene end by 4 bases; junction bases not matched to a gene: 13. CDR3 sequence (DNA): TGTGCCAGCAGTGGGCGTTCTGGCGGGAGAGCTTACAATGAGCAGTTCTTC. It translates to CASSGRSGGRAYNEQFF.

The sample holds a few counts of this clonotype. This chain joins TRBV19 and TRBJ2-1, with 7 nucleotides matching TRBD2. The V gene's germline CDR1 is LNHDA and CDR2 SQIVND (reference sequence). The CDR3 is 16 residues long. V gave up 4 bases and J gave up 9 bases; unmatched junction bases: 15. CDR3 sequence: CASSTVLGGGRTEQFF. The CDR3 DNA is TGTGCCAGTAGTACCGTCCTAGGAGGCGGGAGAACTGAGCAGTTCTTC.